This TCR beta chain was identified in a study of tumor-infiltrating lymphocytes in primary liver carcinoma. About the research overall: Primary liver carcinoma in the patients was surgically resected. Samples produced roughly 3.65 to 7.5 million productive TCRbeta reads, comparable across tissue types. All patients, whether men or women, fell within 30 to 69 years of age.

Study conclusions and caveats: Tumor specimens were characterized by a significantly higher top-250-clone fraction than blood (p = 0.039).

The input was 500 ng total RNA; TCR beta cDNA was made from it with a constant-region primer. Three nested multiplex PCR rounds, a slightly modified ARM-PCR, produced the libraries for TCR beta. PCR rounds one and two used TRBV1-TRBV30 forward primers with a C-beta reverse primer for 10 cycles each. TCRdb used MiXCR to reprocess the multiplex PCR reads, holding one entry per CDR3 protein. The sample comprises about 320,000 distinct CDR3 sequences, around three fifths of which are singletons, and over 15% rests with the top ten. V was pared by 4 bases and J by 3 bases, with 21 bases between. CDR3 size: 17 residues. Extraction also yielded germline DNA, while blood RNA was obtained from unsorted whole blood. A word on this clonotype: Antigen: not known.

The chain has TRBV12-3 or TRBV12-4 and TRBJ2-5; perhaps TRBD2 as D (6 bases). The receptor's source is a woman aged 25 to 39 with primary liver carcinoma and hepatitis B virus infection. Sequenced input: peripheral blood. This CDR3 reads CASSSGPGGISKETQYF. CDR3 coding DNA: TGTGCCAGCAGTTCAGGCCCTGGCGGGATAAGCAAAGAGACCCAGTACTTC.